A single sample is the source of the 13 T cell receptor beta chains below, sequenced in a study of Tregs in tolerant kidney transplant recipients (dated by TCRdb to the late 2010s). The time point tag for this specimen amounts to: 6 months after combined kidney and bone marrow transplant. Transplants used related donors with nonmyeloablative bone marrow transplantation; mixed chimerism was transient in the human trials. Library method: the immunoSEQ multiplex PCR assay. TCRdb took this table from immuneACCESS and kept in-frame rearrangements with V and J called. Such tables lack part of the clones; where checked against another copy, unresolved V genes explain under half of the gap, and the rest is unexplained. The sample's records list 20,000 to 30,000 clones. The ten largest clones capture 3.5% to 5% of the sample. The material sequenced was CD4+ T cells from blood (PBMCs), taken 6 months after the transplant. These TCRs come from a human patient who received a combined kidney and bone marrow transplant. Following a transplant, some T cells may be graft donor cells, not patient cells.

A note on this clone: The read finishes 3 residues shy of the CDR3 end, and the germline J gene is used to complete it. The V call is TRBV20-1, the J call TRBJ1-1, with a weak D call TRBD1 (6 bases). In germline, CDR1 is DFQATT, CDR2 SNEGSKA (reference sequence). The length of the CDR3 is 15 residues. Between the trimmed V and J ends, which lost 1 base and 1 base, there was a span of 13 bases. The CDR3 here is CSARGGGARNTEAFF. The CDR3 bases that were read are TGCAGTGCTAGAGGAGGGGGGGCTAGGAACACTGAA.

Points on this clone: The sequence runs out 3 residues before the end of the CDR3; the remainder is reconstructed from the germline J gene. V and J are TRBV19 and TRBJ2-5, with D possibly matching TRBD1 (6 bases). There are 15 residues in the CDR3. Trimming shortened V by 5 bases and J by 5 bases, and 18 bases separated the two germline ends. In germline, CDR1 is LNHDA, CDR2 SQIVND (reference sequence). CDR3 region: CASSLGTLQVETQYF. CDR3 bases read: TGTGCCAGTAGTCTAGGGACACTTCAAGTGGAGACC.

The covered CDR3 bases are TGTGCCAGCAGTTACGTACTCGGTGGTGGC. This sequence encodes CASSYVLGGG. The complete CDR3 sequence is CASSYVLGGGYTF. The chain joins TRBV6-2 or TRBV6-3 to TRBJ1-2; D gene uncertain. The read terminates 3 residues ahead of where the CDR3 ends, so the germline J gene completes it. The CDR3 has 13 amino acids. Germline CDR1 is MNHEY and CDR2 is SVGEGT. The V end was cut by 2 bases, the J end by 7 bases, with 11 bases between.

Comments on this clone: The read terminates 3 residues ahead of where the CDR3 ends, so the germline J gene completes it. The gene calls are TRBV14 and TRBJ1-4; 9 bases are shared with TRBD1. This CDR3 contains 17 residues. Trimming cost V 4 bases and J 7 bases; bases outside gene matches: 13. Germline V CDR1 and CDR2: SGHDN, FVKESK. CDR3 amino acids: CASSRIKIQGAFEKLFF. The sequenced part of the CDR3 DNA is TGTGCCAGCAGCCGGATAAAAATACAGGGGGCATTTGAAAAA.

With respect to this clone: The read halts 3 residues ahead of the CDR3 end, with the missing end drawn from the germline J gene. The V and J genes are TRBV20-1 and TRBJ2-2; 7 nucleotides align to TRBD2. CDR3 size: 15 residues. J was trimmed by 6 bases and V by 6 bases; bases with no gene match: 13. From germline, CDR1 is DFQATT and CDR2 SNEGSKA (reference sequence). CDR3 sequence: CSAPEGRVLSGELFF. The sequenced part of the CDR3 DNA is TGCAGTGCCCCAGAGGGGAGGGTTCTATCCGGGGAG.

Judged by frequency, this clone is medium-sized (0.01 to 0.1%). Sequencing ends 3 residues short of the CDR3 end; the germline J gene provides the rest. V and J are TRBV5-1 and TRBJ1-1; no clear D gene. Deletions cut 0 bases from V and 4 bases from J, with 7 bases between. The germline V gene has CDR1 SGHRS and CDR2 YFSETQ. This CDR3 is 13 amino acids long. The sequenced CDR3 bases are TGCGCCAGCAGCTTGGGACTGAGCACTGAA. Its protein product is CASSLGLSTE. In full, the CDR3 reads CASSLGLSTEAFF.

Concerning this clone: The read falls 3 residues short of the CDR3 end, and the missing part is taken from the germline J gene. This rearrangement joins TRBV19 to TRBJ2-7; 9 nucleotides align to TRBD2. The CDR3 spans 15 residues. The V segment lost 3 bases and the J segment 3 bases; nucleotides outside the gene matches: 6. Germline CDR1 is LNHDA and CDR2 is SQIVND (reference sequence). The CDR3 region is CASSISWRGGYEQYF. The CDR3 DNA, read in part, is TGTGCCAGTAGTATCTCGTGGCGGGGGGGCTACGAG.

In regard to this clone: Sequencing ends 3 residues short of the CDR3 end; the germline J gene provides the rest. The chain carries TRBV18 and TRBJ2-5; 11 bases are a match to TRBD2. The junction had 5 bases not matched to a gene; V was cut back by 3 bases and J by 5 bases. The CDR3 is 15 residues long. Germline assignment: CDR1 KGHSH and CDR2 LQKENI. This CDR3 reads CASSPVLAGAETQYF. Partial CDR3 DNA: TGTGCCAGCTCACCTGTACTAGCGGGAGCGGAGACC. Full variable domain (outside the CDR3, taken from reference TRBV18 and TRBJ2-5): NAGVMQNPRHLVRRRGQEARLRCSPMKGHSHVYWYRQLPEEGLKFMVYLQKENIIDESGMPKERFSAEFPKEGPSILRIQQVVRGDSAAYFCASSPVLAGAETQYFGPGTRLLVL.

In regard to this clone: The CDR3 end is not reached by the read, which stops 3 residues before it; the germline J gene fills it in. The gene calls are TRBV30 and TRBJ2-7; 13 nucleotides match TRBD2. J lost 6 bases, V lost 2 bases, and 10 bases had no gene match. CDR1 is GTSNPN, CDR2 SVGIG, per germline (reference sequence). The CDR3 spans 16 residues. Here the CDR3 reads CAWSPPGLAGFSEQYF. Partial CDR3 DNA: TGTGCCTGGAGTCCTCCGGGACTAGCGGGATTTTCCGAG.

A word on this clone: The read ends 3 residues before the CDR3 terminus; that terminus is restored from the germline J gene. J is TRBJ2-7 and V is TRBV18, with TRBD2 matching over 7 bases. J lost 4 bases, V lost 5 bases, and 20 bases had no gene match. Germline loops: CDR1 KGHSH, CDR2 LQKENI. The CDR3 is made up of 18 amino acids. The CDR3 reads CASSSRVRSGHRSYEQYF. CDR3 DNA (partial): TGTGCCAGCTCAAGCCGGGTCCGTAGCGGGCATCGTTCATACGAG. The whole variable domain, filled in from reference TRBV18 and TRBJ2-7, reads NAGVMQNPRHLVRRRGQEARLRCSPMKGHSHVYWYRQLPEEGLKFMVYLQKENIIDESGMPKERFSAEFPKEGPSILRIQQVVRGDSAAYFCASSSRVRSGHRSYEQYFGPGTRLTVT.

To note about this clone: The sequence runs out 3 residues before the end of the CDR3; the remainder is reconstructed from the germline J gene. V gene TRBV19 combines with J gene TRBJ2-1; D possibly corresponds to TRBD1 (5 bases). V was pared by 6 bases and J by 1 base, with 13 bases between. Per the germline V gene, CDR1 is LNHDA and CDR2 is SQIVND (reference sequence). CDR3 size: 15 residues. The sequenced CDR3 bases are TGTGCCAGTAGCGAACAGGTGGGGTCCTACAATGAG. This codes for CASSEQVGSYNE. The whole CDR3 is CASSEQVGSYNEQFF.

Concerning this clone itself: The read comes to an end 3 residues before the CDR3 does, leaving the germline J gene to fill in the end. The chain combines TRBV30 with TRBJ2-7; 7 positions agree with TRBD1. The germline V gene encodes CDR1 GTSNPN and CDR2 SVGIG (reference sequence). The J segment lost 4 bases and the V segment lost 1 base, leaving 7 bases of the junction unmatched. This CDR3 spans 14 amino acids. The chain's CDR3 is CAWSASSQGYEQYF. The sequenced CDR3 bases are TGTGCCTGGAGTGCCTCTTCACAGGGGTACGAG.

Turning to this clone: The read terminates 3 residues ahead of where the CDR3 ends, so the germline J gene completes it. The chain recombines TRBV5-1 with TRBJ1-2, with D perhaps TRBD1 (5 bases). The germline V gene encodes CDR1 SGHRS and CDR2 YFSETQ. V lost 4 bases and J lost 3, with 7 bases in between. The CDR3 runs to 12 residues. The DNA read from the CDR3 is TGCGCCAGCAGCCCGGGGGACTATGGC. Translated, it gives CASSPGDYG. Given in full, the CDR3 is CASSPGDYGYTF.